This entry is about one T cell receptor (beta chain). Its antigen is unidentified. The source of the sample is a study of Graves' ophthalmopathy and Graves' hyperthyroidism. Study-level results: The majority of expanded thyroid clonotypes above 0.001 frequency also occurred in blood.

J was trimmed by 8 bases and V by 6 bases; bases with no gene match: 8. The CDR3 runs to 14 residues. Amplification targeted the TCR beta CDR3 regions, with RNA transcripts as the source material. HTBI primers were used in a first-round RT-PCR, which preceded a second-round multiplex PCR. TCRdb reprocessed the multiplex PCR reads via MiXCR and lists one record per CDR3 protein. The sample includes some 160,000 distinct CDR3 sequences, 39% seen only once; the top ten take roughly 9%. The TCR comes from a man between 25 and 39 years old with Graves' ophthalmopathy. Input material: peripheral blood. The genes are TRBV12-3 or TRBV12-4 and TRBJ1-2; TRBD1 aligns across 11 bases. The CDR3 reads CASRAGQGARGYTF. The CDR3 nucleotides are TGTGCCAGCAGGGCAGGACAGGGGGCTCGGGGCTACACCTTC.